This T cell receptor (beta chain) was sequenced in a study of blood T cell repertoires in COVID-19. Across the study: There were acute and convalescent COVID-19 samples, and they came from the United States, Italy and Spain. T cells, B-cell-depleted T cells, or PBMCs provided the cDNA or gDNA that served as material.

Those who participated ranged in age from about 18 to 95 years and resided in approximately 23 US areas. The CDR3 covers 15 residues. Trimming left V 4 bases short and J 7 bases short, with 20 bases between. Germline loops: CDR1 LGHNA, CDR2 YNFKEQ. Using immunoSEQ multiplex PCR, the repertoire was profiled, and TCRdb retains in-frame clones only, with some absent. The table includes just over 300,000 clones, 87% detected once. Sequencing was done on a sample of PBMCs or T cells enriched from blood (not recorded which). This clonotype was obtained from a woman aged 18-29 years who had recovered from COVID-19. The rearrangement uses TRBV4-2 and TRBJ2-7; D possibly corresponds to TRBD2 (6 bases). The CDR3 spells CASSPARGGTLEQYF. CDR3 DNA: TGTGCCAGCAGCCCTGCTCGTGGCGGGACGTTGGAGCAGTACTTC.